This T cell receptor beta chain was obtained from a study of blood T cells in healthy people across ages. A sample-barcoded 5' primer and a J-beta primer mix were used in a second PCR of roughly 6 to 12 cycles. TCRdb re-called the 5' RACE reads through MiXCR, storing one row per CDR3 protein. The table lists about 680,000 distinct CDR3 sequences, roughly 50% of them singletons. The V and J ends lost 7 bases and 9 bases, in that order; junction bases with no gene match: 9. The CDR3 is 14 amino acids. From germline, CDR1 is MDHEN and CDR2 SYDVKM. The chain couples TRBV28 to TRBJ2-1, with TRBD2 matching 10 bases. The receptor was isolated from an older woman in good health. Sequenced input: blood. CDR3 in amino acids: CASTPGLAKGEQFF. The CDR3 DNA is TGTGCCAGCACCCCGGGACTAGCGAAGGGTGAGCAGTTCTTC.